These T cell receptor beta chains were read from a single sample in a study of T cell changes during pregnancy in multiple sclerosis. TCRdb's table, derived via immunoSEQ multiplex PCR, lists solely in-frame clones and lacks some. This table holds 75,000 to 90,000 clones, around nine tenths found once. Sequenced here: CD4+ T cells from peripheral blood mononuclear cells, sampled before pregnancy. These TCRs come from a female donor with multiple sclerosis, enrolled in a pregnancy study. The CDR3 runs from the conserved cysteine through the conserved F or W. The order of the fields is D gene, CDR3 length, clone size, J gene, V gene, CDR3 DNA, CDR3 protein. A D gene is named only where the DNA matches it firmly. Clone size, where shown, is once, few, many, or a class for clones that have expanded.

TRBD1 | 16 | . | TRBJ1-5 | TRBV5-6 | TGTGCCAGCAGCTTAGGGACAGGGGATAGCAATCAGCCCCAGCATTTT | CASSLGTGDSNQPQHF
TRBD1 | 12 | few | TRBJ1-1 | TRBV29-1 | TGCAGCGTTGGACAGGGTTATGCTGAAGCTTTCTTT | CSVGQGYAEAFF
TRBD1 | 15 | . | TRBJ2-7 | TRBV7-8 | TGTGCCAGCAGCAGACGGGACAGGGGGCTCGGAGAGCAGTACTTC | CASSRRDRGLGEQYF
TRBD2 | 13 | . | TRBJ2-2 | TRBV30 | TGTGCCTGGACCGACCGGGGGGCCGGGGAGCTGTTTTTT | CAWTDRGAGELFF
TRBD2 | 14 | once | TRBJ2-1 | TRBV6-4 | TGTGCCAGGGGGGGGACTAGCGGGAGGTACGTGCAGTTCTTC | CARGGTSGRYVQFF
. | 14 | . | TRBJ2-1 | TRBV6-1 | TGTGCCAGCCAAAAAGACAGCCCCTACAATGAGCAGTTCTTC | CASQKDSPYNEQFF
. | 12 | . | TRBJ1-2 | TRBV9 | TGTGCCAGCAGCGTTCTAAACTATGGCTACACCTTC | CASSVLNYGYTF
TRBD1 | 18 | . | TRBJ1-2 | TRBV29-1 | TGCAGCGTTGAAAAGGAGTCCTCGCGGGGGACAGGGGTCTATGGCTACACCTTC | CSVEKESSRGTGVYGYTF
TRBD1 | 19 | . | TRBJ1-1 | TRBV5-1 | TGCGCCAGCAGCTTGGGGAGGACAGGGAACTATAAACCGTTCACTGAAGCTTTCTTT | CASSLGRTGNYKPFTEAFF
TRBD1 | 15 | once | TRBJ1-3 | TRBV5-1 | TGCGCCAGCAGCTGGACAGGGGGCACTGGAAACACCATATATTTT | CASSWTGGTGNTIYF
TRBD1 | 16 | . | TRBJ2-1 | TRBV9 | TGTGCCAGCAGCGTAGATCCGGACAGGGGGAGGAATGAGCAGTTCTTC | CASSVDPDRGRNEQFF
. | 17 | . | TRBJ2-2 | TRBV4-2 | TGTGCCAGCAGCTTAACGATACTAGCTAATCCCACCGGGGAGCTGTTTTTT | CASSLTILANPTGELFF
. | 11 | . | TRBJ2-7 | TRBV20-1 | TGCAGTGCTAGGACAGGAGTCGAGCAGTACTTC | CSARTGVEQYF
. | 14 | once | TRBJ1-5 | TRBV6-5 | TGTGCCAGCAGCCAACAGGCCAGCGGGCAGCCCCAGCATTTT | CASSQQASGQPQHF
. | 18 | . | TRBJ1-3 | TRBV5-6 | TGTGCCAGCAGCTTGTATGAGGGCGTAAGAGGCGGGGGAAACACCATATATTTT | CASSLYEGVRGGGNTIYF
. | 16 | few | TRBJ1-2 | TRBV2 | TGTGCCAGCAGTGAATTGGGGAGAGGCATGGGAGATGGCTACACCTTC | CASSELGRGMGDGYTF
TRBD1 | 14 | . | TRBJ1-4 | TRBV10-3 | TGTGCCACCACGCCCGGGACAGGGAATGAAAAACTGTTTTTT | CATTPGTGNEKLFF
TRBD1 | 14 | . | TRBJ1-4 | TRBV10-2 | TGCGCCAGCAGGAAGACAGGGGCAAATGAAAAACTGTTTTTT | CASRKTGANEKLFF
. | 15 | . | TRBJ2-1 | TRBV5-1 | TGCGCCAGCAAAGACTTAGAGAGCCTCCGCGATGAGCAGTTCTTC | CASKDLESLRDEQFF
. | 15 | . | TRBJ1-1 | TRBV11-1 | TGTGCCAGCAGCTTAGTGGGGGGACGGAACACTGAAGCTTTCTTT | CASSLVGGRNTEAFF
TRBD1 | 16 | . | TRBJ1-3 | TRBV4-1 | TGCGCCAGCAGCCAAGAGACCGGGACAGAGAGAAACACCATATATTTT | CASSQETGTERNTIYF
TRBD2 | 19 | . | TRBJ2-1 | TRBV11-2 | TGTGCCAGCAGCCCAGAGTCCCGACTAGCGGGACGGAAAAACAATGAGCAGTTCTTC | CASSPESRLAGRKNNEQFF
. | 14 | . | TRBJ2-2 | TRBV5-1 | TGCGCCAGCAGTACGGGAGTCCCCCCCGGGGAGCTGTTTTTT | CASSTGVPPGELFF
TRBD2 | 13 | . | TRBJ2-5 | TRBV30 | TGTGCCTGGAGTGGTGCGGGACTAACGACCCAGTACTTC | CAWSGAGLTTQYF
TRBD2 | 17 | . | TRBJ2-1 | TRBV7-3 | TGTGCCAGCAGCCCTATTGGGACTAGCGGGAGCGACAATGAGCAGTTCTTC | CASSPIGTSGSDNEQFF
. | 13 | . | TRBJ2-7 | TRBV5-4 | TGTGCCAGCAGCTTAGGGGATAGGTACGAGCAGTACTTC | CASSLGDRYEQYF
. | 14 | . | TRBJ1-1 | TRBV10-3 | TGTGCCATCAGTGAGAACGGGGTTCGAACTGAAGCTTTCTTT | CAISENGVRTEAFF
. | 11 | . | TRBJ2-5 | TRBV30 | TGTGCCTGGAGTGGGGCAGAGACCCAGTACTTC | CAWSGAETQYF
. | 14 | . | TRBJ2-3 | TRBV7-2 | TGTGCCAGCAGCTTGATGCGGGCTCAAGATACGCAGTATTTT | CASSLMRAQDTQYF
TRBD1 | 16 | . | TRBJ2-1 | TRBV9 | TGTGCCAGCAGCGTAGCGTGGACAGGGAACTACAATGAGCAGTTCTTC | CASSVAWTGNYNEQFF
TRBD1 | 15 | . | TRBJ1-2 | TRBV11-2 | TGTGCCAGCAGTGCTCACGGGACAGGGACCTATGGCTACACCTTC | CASSAHGTGTYGYTF
TRBD1 | 16 | . | TRBJ2-7 | TRBV5-1 | TGCGCCAGCAGCTTGGTCACAGGGGGGAGTAGCTACGAGCAGTACTTC | CASSLVTGGSSYEQYF
TRBD1 | 14 | . | TRBJ2-2 | TRBV6-1 | TGTGCCGCTACAGGGGCGGCGAACACCGGGGAGCTGTTTTTT | CAATGAANTGELFF
TRBD1 | 14 | . | TRBJ1-2 | TRBV6-5 | TGTGCCAGCAGTCCCCCGACAGGGAACTATGGCTACACCTTC | CASSPPTGNYGYTF
. | 13 | . | TRBJ1-3 | TRBV30 | TGTGCCCAAACCTCAACCGGCCTTGCGGGAATATATTTT | CAQTSTGLAGIYF
. | 15 | . | TRBJ1-5 | TRBV7-9 | TGTGCCAGCAGCTTAGATGTGGGGGAGGGCCAGCCCCAGCATTTT | CASSLDVGEGQPQHF
TRBD2 | 18 | . | TRBJ2-1 | TRBV28 | TGTGCCAGCAGTTCCGGGGGGCTAGCGGGAGGGTTTAACAATGAGCAGTTCTTC | CASSSGGLAGGFNNEQFF
TRBD2 | 14 | . | TRBJ2-5 | TRBV11-1 | TGTGCCAGTAGACTAGCGGGAGATGTAGAGACCCAGTACTTC | CASRLAGDVETQYF
. | 16 | . | TRBJ1-2 | TRBV7-2 | TGTGCCAGCAGCTCGTCGAATTTCGGCACAGCCTATGGCTACACCTTC | CASSSSNFGTAYGYTF
TRBD1 | 16 | . | TRBJ1-2 | TRBV5-1 | TGCGCCAGCAGCGCGGGACAGGGGGAGGTGGGCTATGGCTACACCTTC | CASSAGQGEVGYGYTF
. | 13 | once | TRBJ1-1 | TRBV11-2 | TGTGCCAGCAGCTCCAATTCCGGGACAGAAGCTTTCTTT | CASSSNSGTEAFF
TRBD1 | 14 | . | TRBJ1-1 | TRBV19 | TGTGCCAGTAGTATAGGACAGGGGGTGTCTGAAGCTTTCTTT | CASSIGQGVSEAFF
. | 13 | once | TRBJ2-5 | TRBV30 | TGTGCCTGGAGTGAAGACAGACAAGAGACCCAGTACTTC | CAWSEDRQETQYF
TRBD2 | 20 | . | TRBJ2-1 | TRBV19 | TGTGCCAGTAGTATCATAGCCGGGGGGAGCTTGCGGGACTCCTACAATGAGCAGTTCTTC | CASSIIAGGSLRDSYNEQFF
. | 15 | . | TRBJ1-3 | TRBV27 | TGTGCCAGCGGCGTCGCTCGGGGGTCCGGAAACACCATATATTTT | CASGVARGSGNTIYF
. | 15 | . | TRBJ1-5 | TRBV10-3 | TGTGCCATCAGTGTAGGGGGAAATGGCAATCAGCCCCAGCATTTT | CAISVGGNGNQPQHF
. | 14 | few | TRBJ1-2 | TRBV7-9 | TGTGCCAGCAGATCCTCTCGGGACACCCCCGAGGTAACCTTC | CASRSSRDTPEVTF
TRBD1 | 15 | . | TRBJ2-7 | TRBV7-9 | TGTGCCAGCAGCTTAGGGGTCCAGGGGGCCTACGAGCAGTACTTC | CASSLGVQGAYEQYF
. | 17 | once | TRBJ2-1 | TRBV30 | TGTGCCTGGAGTCCCACTGGGCGGGGCTACTCCTACAATGAGCAGTTCTTC | CAWSPTGRGYSYNEQFF
TRBD1 | 15 | . | TRBJ2-6 | TRBV6-5 | TGTGCCAGCGCTCGGACAGGGTCTGGGGCCAACGTCCTGACTTTC | CASARTGSGANVLTF
. | 14 | many | TRBJ1-2 | TRBV2 | TGTGCCAGCAGTGTTGGGGGCGGGAACTATGGCTACACCTTC | CASSVGGGNYGYTF
TRBD1 | 13 | few | TRBJ1-6 | TRBV10-3 | TGTGCCATAACGGACAGGGATAATTCACCCCTCCACTTT | CAITDRDNSPLHF
TRBD1 | 16 | . | TRBJ2-2 | TRBV4-2 | TGTGCCAGCAGCCTCCGGGGGACAGGGAATACCGGGGAGCTGTTTTTT | CASSLRGTGNTGELFF
. | 14 | . | TRBJ2-2 | TRBV5-1 | TGCGCCAGCAGCTTGGATAGTAACACCGGGGAGCTGTTTTTT | CASSLDSNTGELFF